These 32 T cell receptor beta chains came from one sample sequenced in a study of cytotoxic CD8 clonotypes in ibrutinib-treated CLL. Clones were read by immunoSEQ multiplex PCR, and TCRdb kept only the in-frame ones, dropping some. Of some 200,000 clones in the sample, around three quarters are singletons; the top ten hold 13%. The sample in question was PBMCs, obtained after 24 months of ibrutinib treatment. The origin of the receptors is a human donor with chronic lymphocytic leukemia.

This clone showed up just a few times. J is TRBJ1-5 and V is TRBV27; D remains unclear. CDR1 is MNHEY and CDR2 is SMNVEV in the germline V gene (reference sequence). V dropped 5 bases and J dropped 3 bases, with 5 bases sitting between them. The CDR3 consists of 12 residues. This CDR3 reads CASSAPNQPQHF. CDR3 DNA sequence: TGTGCCAGCAGTGCGCCCAATCAGCCCCAGCATTTT.

V usage is TRBV28 and J usage is TRBJ2-7; TRBD2 matches 14 bases. Trimming removed 0 bases from V and 3 bases from J; junction bases left unmatched: 4. Germline V lookup: CDR1 MDHEN, CDR2 SYDVKM. The CDR3 covers 17 residues. CDR3 region: CASSLWGLAGDHYEQYF. The CDR3, as DNA: TGTGCCAGCAGTTTATGGGGACTAGCGGGAGACCACTACGAGCAGTACTTC.

V is TRBV18 and J is TRBJ2-3; tentative D call: TRBD2 (6 bases). V was trimmed by 3 bases and J by 3 bases, leaving 13 bases between them. The CDR3 runs 15 residues. Germline V gives CDR1 KGHSH, CDR2 LQKENI. In DNA form, the CDR3 reads TGTGCCAGCTCACCTGCGGGGCTAGCTACAGATACGCAGTATTTT. This encodes CASSPAGLATDTQYF.

This chain uses TRBV9 with TRBJ2-1; no definite D call. From germline, CDR1 is SGDLS and CDR2 YYNGEE. There are 11 residues in the CDR3. V was trimmed by 4 bases and J by 7 bases, leaving 6 bases between them. CDR3 amino acids: CASSIMNEQFF. The CDR3 DNA reads as TGTGCCAGCAGCATTATGAATGAGCAGTTCTTC.

The genes are TRBV9 and TRBJ2-7; D unclear. The CDR3 runs to 17 residues. V was shortened by 0 bases and J by 1 base, with 17 bases between the two germline ends. Germline V gene lookup returns CDR1 SGDLS and CDR2 YYNGEE. The CDR3 nucleotides read TGTGCCAGCAGCGTAGCATCGATTAGCCCAAAATCCTACGAGCAGTACTTC. This sequence encodes CASSVASISPKSYEQYF. Filled out from reference TRBV9 and TRBJ2-7, the complete variable domain reads DSGVTQTPKHLITATGQRVTLRCSPRSGDLSVYWYQQSLDQGLQFLIQYYNGEERAKGNILERFSAQQFPDLHSELNLSSLELGDSALYFCASSVASISPKSYEQYFGPGTRLTVT.

The chain recombines TRBV27 with TRBJ2-7; 7 bases are shared with TRBD1. The CDR3 contains 15 residues. The J segment lost 3 bases and the V segment lost 10 bases, leaving 15 bases of the junction unmatched. Germline V gene lookup returns CDR1 MNHEY and CDR2 SMNVEV (reference sequence). Here the CDR3 DNA reads TGTGCCACCAGGCGGTCCGGGACAGTAGGCTACGAGCAGTACTTC. Protein: CATRRSGTVGYEQYF.

The gene calls are TRBV28 and TRBJ2-1, with D possibly TRBD2 on 7 matching bases. V was clipped by 7 bases and J by 1 base, with 11 bases between them. The CDR3 is made up of 14 amino acids. Germline CDR1 is MDHEN and CDR2 is SYDVKM. The chain's CDR3 is CASTGGLSYNEQFF. CDR3 DNA sequence: TGTGCCAGCACCGGGGGGCTATCCTACAATGAGCAGTTCTTC.

This clone has just one count. This chain links TRBV7-2 with TRBJ2-5; the D gene is possibly TRBD2 (6 bases). Per the germline V gene, CDR1 is SGHTA and CDR2 is FQGNSA. V was trimmed by 8 bases and J by 5 bases, leaving 9 bases between them. The CDR3 loop spans 11 amino acids. CDR3 coding DNA: TGTGCCAGCGGGAGGCGGGAGACCCAGTACTTC. This translates into CASGRRETQYF.

The chain is built from TRBV5-1 and TRBJ2-1; 7 nucleotides agree with TRBD2. The V gene end was trimmed by 0 bases and the J gene end by 7 bases; junction bases not matched to a gene: 4. The CDR3 extends over 14 amino acids. Germline V gene sequence: CDR1 SGHRS, CDR2 YFSETQ. CDR3 sequence: CASSLGLAENEQFF. DNA of the CDR3: TGCGCCAGCAGCTTGGGTCTAGCGGAAAATGAGCAGTTCTTC.

This chain links TRBV9 with TRBJ2-7; tentatively, D is TRBD2 (5 bases). Germline-derived CDR1 and CDR2 are SGDLS and YYNGEE. This CDR3 is built from 15 residues. The V and J ends lost 0 bases and 0 bases respectively, with 10 bases between them. The CDR3 coding sequence is TGTGCCAGCAGCGTAGGAGGGAGCCTCTCCTACGAGCAGTACTTC. Translating it yields CASSVGGSLSYEQYF.

V gene TRBV7-9 combines with J gene TRBJ1-2; D is unresolved. CDR1 is SEHNR and CDR2 is FQNEAQ in the germline V gene (reference sequence). CDR3 size: 16 residues. Trimming shortened V by 2 bases and J by 3 bases, and 16 bases separated the two germline ends. For the CDR3, the DNA is TGTGCCAGCAGCTTAATTCCACGGGGTTTTGACTATGGCTACACCTTC. It encodes CASSLIPRGFDYGYTF. The whole variable domain, filled in from reference TRBV7-9 and TRBJ1-2, reads DTGVSQNPRHKITKRGQNVTFRCDPISEHNRLYWYRQTLGQGPEFLTYFQNEAQLEKSRLLSDRFSAERPKGSFSTLEIQRTEQGDSAMYLCASSLIPRGFDYGYTFGSGTRLTVV.

The V call is TRBV7-3, the J call TRBJ2-1, with D perhaps TRBD2 (5 bases). CDR3 length: 15 residues. The germline V gene has CDR1 SGHTA and CDR2 FQGTGA. V lost 0 bases and J 2 bases, leaving 8 bases between the germline ends. CDR3 DNA sequence: TGTGCCAGCAGCTTAACAAGCGGAACCTACAATGAGCAGTTCTTC. Encoded protein: CASSLTSGTYNEQFF.

The V call is TRBV28, the J call TRBJ2-2; maybe TRBD2 (7 bases). The germline gives CDR1 MDHEN, CDR2 SYDVKM. This CDR3 has 15 residues. The V and J ends lost 10 bases and 1 base respectively, with 16 bases between them. In nucleotides, the CDR3 is TGTGCCATTCCAGCGGGACAACAGAACACCGGGGAGCTGTTTTTT. The encoded protein is CAIPAGQQNTGELFF. Combining the CDR3 with reference TRBV28 and TRBJ2-2 gives the whole variable domain DVKVTQSSRYLVKRTGEKVFLECVQDMDHENMFWYRQDPGLGLRLIYFSYDVKMKEKGDIPEGYSVSREKKERFSLILESASTNQTSMYLCAIPAGQQNTGELFFGEGSRLTVL.

V and J are TRBV7-6 and TRBJ2-1; TRBD2 aligns across 8 bases. Germline assignment: CDR1 SGHVS and CDR2 FNYEAQ. This CDR3 is built from 15 residues. The junction had 6 bases not matched to a gene; V was cut back by 5 bases and J by 3 bases. The CDR3 here is CASSPTSGSYNEQFF. The CDR3 DNA is TGTGCCAGCAGCCCAACTAGCGGCAGCTACAATGAGCAGTTCTTC.

This chain joins TRBV19 and TRBJ2-2; D gene unclear. The length of the CDR3 is 15 residues. Germline CDR1 LNHDA, CDR2 SQIVND (reference sequence). The V gene lost 0 bases and the J gene lost 0 bases, with 5 bases spanning the gap. The CDR3 loop is CASSIDQANTGELFF. The CDR3 region has the DNA TGTGCCAGTAGTATAGATCAGGCGAACACCGGGGAGCTGTTTTTT.

This chain joins TRBV4-3 and TRBJ2-1; TRBD2 matches at 11 bases. The CDR3 totals 16 residues. The ends lost 4 bases at V and 7 bases at J; junction bases unmatched: 9. In germline, CDR1 is LGHNA, CDR2 YSLEER. CDR3 sequence: CASSPLAGGPRNEQFF. The CDR3 DNA reads TGCGCCAGCAGCCCGTTAGCGGGAGGGCCGAGAAATGAGCAGTTCTTC.

The chain carries TRBV6-6 and TRBJ2-7, with 7 positions matching TRBD1. CDR3 length: 16 residues. V shed 0 bases, J shed 1 base, and the junction held 6 bases outside the gene matches. Germline-derived CDR1 and CDR2 are MNHNY and SVGAGI (reference sequence). Written as DNA, the CDR3 is TGTGCCAGCAGTTACTCCCCGAGACAGGGTTCCTACGAGCAGTACTTC. Translating it yields CASSYSPRQGSYEQYF.

The chain employs TRBV5-4 and TRBJ1-1; no clear D. Trimming took 4 bases from V and 0 from J, leaving 13 bases between them. CDR3 length: 15 amino acids. Germline V CDR1 and CDR2: SGHNT, YYREEE (reference sequence). The CDR3 DNA reads TGTGCCAGCAGCCGAGGGTACGGAGTGAACACTGAAGCTTTCTTT. Its translation is CASSRGYGVNTEAFF.

This sequence joins TRBV19 and TRBJ2-1; 13 bases are a match to TRBD2. After removal of 0 bases from V and 7 bases from J, the junction contained 6 bases not matched to a gene. Germline-derived CDR1 and CDR2 are LNHDA and SQIVND (reference sequence). The CDR3 consists of 17 residues. This CDR3 is CASSIEGTSGIRNEQFF. The CDR3 coding sequence is TGTGCCAGTAGTATAGAAGGGACTAGCGGGATCCGAAATGAGCAGTTCTTC.

This clone was counted only a few times. The chain is built from TRBV30 and TRBJ1-3; D possibly corresponds to TRBD1 (5 bases). The CDR3 runs to 14 residues. The V end was cut by 0 bases, the J end by 4 bases, with 10 bases between. In germline, CDR1 is GTSNPN, CDR2 SVGIG (reference sequence). The CDR3 bases are TGTGCCTGGAGTGTCGGGGACCTCGGAAACACCATATATTTT. It translates to CAWSVGDLGNTIYF.

The V call is TRBV7-6, the J call TRBJ2-2, with TRBD2 matching 10 bases. Germline V lookup: CDR1 SGHVS, CDR2 FNYEAQ. V shed 1 base, J shed 2 bases, and the junction held 7 bases outside the gene matches. CDR3 length: 18 residues. The CDR3 DNA follows: TGTGCCAGCAGCTTAGACCCTTCTAGCGGGAGCAACACCGGGGAGCTGTTTTTT. As protein: CASSLDPSSGSNTGELFF.

The chain is built from TRBV5-1 and TRBJ2-1, with D tentatively TRBD2 (5 bases). In germline, CDR1 is SGHRS, CDR2 YFSETQ. Trimming took 4 bases from V and 0 from J, leaving 11 bases between them. There are 15 residues in the CDR3. The CDR3 bases are TGCGCCAGCAGCATAAGCGGAAGCTCCTACAATGAGCAGTTCTTC. Amino acid sequence: CASSISGSSYNEQFF.

The count of this clone is one. This chain uses TRBV28 with TRBJ2-5; tentative D call: TRBD1 (6 bases). There are 15 residues in the CDR3. Trimming removed 8 bases from V and 3 bases from J, with 19 bases in between. The germline V gene has CDR1 MDHEN and CDR2 SYDVKM. The CDR3, as DNA: TGTGCCAGCTCAACGACAGGCACCCTCAAAGAGACCCAGTACTTC. Its protein product is CASSTTGTLKETQYF.

About this clone: This CDR3 is also generated by other DNA sequences in the sample. The genes are TRBV28 and TRBJ1-2; maybe TRBD1 (5 bases). The germline V gene encodes CDR1 MDHEN and CDR2 SYDVKM. The CDR3 consists of 12 residues. V lost 5 bases to trimming and J lost 4 bases, with 8 bases between them. The CDR3 spells CASSLGGYGYTF. The CDR3 region has the DNA TGTGCCAGCAGTCTGGGGGGCTATGGCTACACCTTC.

The chain links TRBV28 to TRBJ1-4; tentative D call: TRBD1 (6 bases). The CDR3 is 14 residues long. CDR1 is MDHEN, CDR2 SYDVKM, per germline. Between the trimmed V and J ends, which lost 7 bases and 6 bases, there was a span of 15 bases. The CDR3, as DNA: TGTGCCAGCACCCTACAGGGATGGGATGAAAAACTGTTTTTT. It translates to CASTLQGWDEKLFF.

This chain uses TRBV5-1 with TRBJ1-1; 11 nucleotides agree with TRBD1. The CDR3 spans 15 residues. V lost 1 base and J lost 5; bases outside the gene matches: 4. Germline CDR1 and CDR2: SGHRS and YFSETQ. CDR3 sequence reads: CASSLTGDRGTEAFF. Written as DNA, the CDR3 is TGCGCCAGCAGCTTGACGGGGGACAGGGGGACTGAAGCTTTCTTT.

The chain employs TRBV9 and TRBJ2-3; TRBD2 might be the D (6 bases). Germline V CDR1 and CDR2: SGDLS, YYNGEE. The CDR3 is made up of 15 amino acids. The ends were cut back, 0 bases at V and 4 bases at J, with 12 bases in the middle. This CDR3 is CASSVAGGPPDTQYF. CDR3 DNA: TGTGCCAGCAGCGTAGCCGGAGGGCCCCCAGATACGCAGTATTTT.

J is TRBJ2-7 and V is TRBV5-1; TRBD2 matches 10 bases. Germline assignment: CDR1 SGHRS and CDR2 YFSETQ. V was pared by 4 bases and J by 4 bases, with 5 bases of the junction left unmatched. There are 14 residues in the CDR3. The CDR3: CASSPSGSWYEQYF. The CDR3 region has the DNA TGCGCCAGCAGCCCTAGCGGGAGTTGGTACGAGCAGTACTTC.

The genes are TRBV13 and TRBJ2-1; no definite D call. The germline V gene has CDR1 PRHDT and CDR2 FYEKMQ (reference sequence). This CDR3 contains 14 residues. Deletions cut 3 bases from V and 1 base from J, with 7 bases between. The CDR3 spells CASSFMQSYNEQFF. In DNA, the CDR3 is TGTGCCAGCAGCTTCATGCAGTCCTACAATGAGCAGTTCTTC.

The chain links TRBV4-1 to TRBJ2-5, with D hard to call. The CDR3 consists of 13 residues. Looked up from germline, CDR1 is MGHRA and CDR2 is YSYEKL. V lost 0 bases to trimming and J lost 2 bases, with 4 bases between them. CDR3 loop: CASSQEVQETQYF. As DNA, the CDR3 is TGCGCCAGCAGCCAAGAAGTTCAAGAGACCCAGTACTTC.

This clone has a single count. V is TRBV4-2 and J is TRBJ2-5; TRBD2 is a possible D gene (5 bases). The J call may be faulty, since TRBJ2-7 better matches the DNA end. CDR3 length: 13 amino acids. Germline loops: CDR1 LGHNA, CDR2 YNFKEQ. The CDR3 sequence is CASSPTPGDEQYF. The CDR3 nucleotides read TGTGCCAGCAGCCCCACCCCCGGGGACGAGCAGTACTTC.

CDR3 bases: TGTGCCAGCAGCTTAAGGGATGGCTACACCTTC. Residues: CASSLRDGYTF. This rearrangement joins TRBV7-9 to TRBJ1-2; D not resolved. The CDR3 runs to 11 residues. Germline values: CDR1 SEHNR, CDR2 FQNEAQ (reference sequence). The V end was cut by 2 bases, the J end by 6 bases, with 4 bases between.